This entry concerns a single TCR beta chain. This sample stems from a study of blood T cell repertoires in COVID-19. Data came from immunoSEQ multiplex PCR; TCRdb stores just in-frame clones and leaves some out. The sample lists 75,000 to 100,000 clones; approximately 87% were seen once. The CDR3 runs to 13 residues. Germline values: CDR1 SNHLY, CDR2 FYNNEI. V lost 6 bases and J lost 5, with 13 bases in between. Sequenced sample: peripheral blood. This sequence was found in a human donor in a cohort sampled during active COVID-19. The chain links TRBV2 to TRBJ1-2; D possibly corresponds to TRBD1 (5 bases). CDR3 in amino acids: CASRAGLLYGYTF. The CDR3 coding sequence is TGTGCCAGCAGAGCGGGACTCCTTTATGGCTACACCTTC.